These T cell receptor beta chains were read from a single sample in a study of regulatory T cells in long-lasting Graves disease. TCRdb processed the multiplex PCR reads anew with MiXCR; each CDR3 protein has one entry. The table includes about 470,000 distinct CDR3 sequences, 20% to 25% detected once. Sequencing used peripheral blood mononuclear cells (PBMCs), obtained when the disease was refractory, from a patient treated with antithyroid drugs. The receptors shown here come from a female donor with Graves disease. Both conserved end residues are trimmed from each CDR3. A D gene is named only where the DNA matches it firmly.

TRBJ1-1,TRBV11-2,.,ASSLQPMNTEAF
TRBJ1-5,TRBV7-2,.,ASSFYICSAPTRWWEDQPQH
TRBJ1-3,TRBV5-1,.,ASSFGGERNTIY
TRBJ2-7,TRBV5-1,.,ASSFNGGSYEQY
TRBJ1-2,TRBV11-2,TRBD1,ASSLDIVQGVL
TRBJ2-5,TRBV27,.,ASSLGSLKTQY
TRBJ2-7,TRBV28,.,ASRGGQPDWEQY
TRBJ2-7,TRBV6-1,.,AMLLSYEQY
TRBJ2-5,TRBV2,.,ASTGGASETQY
TRBJ2-3,TRBV7-2,.,ASSHSLASSTDTQY
TRBJ2-1,TRBV19,TRBD1,ASSPPGQRYNEQF
TRBJ1-6,TRBV6-9,.,ASSSTDYNSPLH
TRBJ2-7,TRBV13,TRBD1,ASSLYRGIQY
TRBJ2-7,TRBV13,TRBD1,ASSLSRTGEGEQY
TRBJ2-7,TRBV11-2,.,ASSLAISYEQY
TRBJ2-5,TRBV28,.,ASSLFATKRPIYQETQY
TRBJ2-7,TRBV28,TRBD1,ASSFLPGGAYEQY
TRBJ1-2,TRBV9,.,ASSDTALEGYGYT
TRBJ2-7,TRBV20-1,TRBD1,SARGDRGSYEQY
TRBJ2-7,TRBV20-1,.,SARSGDALSYEQY
TRBJ2-5,TRBV7-2,.,ASSPRVSRETQY
TRBJ2-7,TRBV28,.,ASSLRDITYEQY
TRBJ2-1,TRBV19,TRBD1,ASSILGQGANEQF
TRBJ1-2,TRBV19,.,ASERQVNYGYT
TRBJ1-6,TRBV12-3/TRBV12-4,.,ASRLSIGPLH
TRBJ2-7,TRBV11-2,TRBD1,ASSPVEGASSYEQY
TRBJ1-5,TRBV28,TRBD1,ASSGGQGTYSNQPQH
TRBJ2-3,TRBV11-2,TRBD2,ASSFFAGGEDTQY
TRBJ2-2,TRBV28,.,ASNGLGQGTGELF
TRBJ2-5,TRBV12-3/TRBV12-4,.,ASSLAGAGQETQY
TRBJ1-2,TRBV29-1,TRBD1,SVVTGKGGYT
TRBJ1-6,TRBV30,.,AWTSGGPPLH
TRBJ2-5,TRBV27,.,ASRPMGPQETQY
TRBJ1-5,TRBV4-3,TRBD1,ASSQDSWTGGNQPQH
TRBJ1-1,TRBV27,.,ASSLGEMNTEAF
TRBJ1-1,TRBV30,.,AWSYGGMNTEAF
TRBJ1-2,TRBV29-1,.,SVSEGYT
TRBJ1-1,TRBV6-1,TRBD1,ASSRQGNSNTEAF
TRBJ2-2,TRBV2,.,ASSGSGRNTGELF
TRBJ1-6,TRBV20-1,.,SAHWTANSPLH
TRBJ1-6,TRBV12-3/TRBV12-4,TRBD1,ASSKSGTGNNSPLH
TRBJ1-2,TRBV19,TRBD1,ASRTYLTGGFNYGYT
TRBJ2-2,TRBV24-1,.,ATSDRLVVGELF
TRBJ2-7,TRBV7-8,.,ASSQRKGLYYEQY
TRBJ1-1,TRBV19,.,ASGEMNTEAF
TRBJ2-7,TRBV30,TRBD1,AWRSQGAGNEQY
TRBJ2-7,TRBV5-1,.,ASSNTGEAYEQY
TRBJ1-2,TRBV7-9,.,ASSLVFQGGGYT
TRBJ2-6,TRBV12-3/TRBV12-4,TRBD1,ASNLGQGSGANVLT